The clone carrying this T cell receptor beta chain was seen only once. What it binds is not known. The data are from a study of shared clonotypes between healthy human individuals. Study-wide points: Sorted-subset samples were not fully sequenced, rarefaction indicated.

Method: immunoSEQ multiplex PCR; TCRdb's copy keeps in-frame clones and lacks some. The repertoire holds hundreds of thousands of clones, with less than 80% as singletons. The sample consisted of memory CD4+ T cells sorted from blood. Subset specified: CD45RA-negative fraction. The TCR was taken from a woman in her 30s in good health.

The CDR3 region is CASSQVPGFKTGELFF. CDR3 sequence (DNA): TGTGCCAGCAGCCAAGTTCCGGGATTTAAAACCGGGGAGCTGTTTTTT. This chain joins TRBV14 and TRBJ2-2; a possible D gene is TRBD2 (5 bases). The length of the CDR3 is 16 residues. In germline, CDR1 is SGHDN, CDR2 FVKESK. The germline V and J ends were trimmed by 1 base and 5 bases, with 14 bases remaining between them.